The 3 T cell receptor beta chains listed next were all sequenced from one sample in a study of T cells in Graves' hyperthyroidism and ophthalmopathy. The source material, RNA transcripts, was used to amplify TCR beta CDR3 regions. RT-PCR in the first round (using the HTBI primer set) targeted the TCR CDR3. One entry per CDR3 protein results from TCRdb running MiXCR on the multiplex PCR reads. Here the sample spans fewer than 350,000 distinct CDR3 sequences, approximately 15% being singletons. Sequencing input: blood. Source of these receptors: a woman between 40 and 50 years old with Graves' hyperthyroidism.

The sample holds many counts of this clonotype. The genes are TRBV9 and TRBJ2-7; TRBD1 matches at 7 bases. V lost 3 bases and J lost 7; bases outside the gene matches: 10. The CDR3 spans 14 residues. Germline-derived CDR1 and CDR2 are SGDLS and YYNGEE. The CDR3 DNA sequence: TGTGCCAGCAGCGCGGGGACAGCCACTCGGGAGCAGTACTTC. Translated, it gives CASSAGTATREQYF.

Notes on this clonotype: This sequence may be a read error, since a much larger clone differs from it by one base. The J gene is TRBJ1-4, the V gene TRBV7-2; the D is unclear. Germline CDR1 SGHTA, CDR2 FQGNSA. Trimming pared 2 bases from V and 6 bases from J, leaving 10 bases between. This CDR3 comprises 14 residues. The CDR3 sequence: CASSLKGPYEKLFF. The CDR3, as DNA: TGTGCCAGCAGCTTAAAAGGGCCCTATGAAAAACTGTTTTTT.

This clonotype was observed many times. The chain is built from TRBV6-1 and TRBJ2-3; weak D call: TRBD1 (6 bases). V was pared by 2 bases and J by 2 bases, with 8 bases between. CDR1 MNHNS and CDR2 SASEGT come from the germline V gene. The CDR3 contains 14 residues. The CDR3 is CASSERGITDTQYF. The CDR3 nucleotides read TGTGCCAGCAGTGAAAGGGGGATCACAGATACGCAGTATTTT.